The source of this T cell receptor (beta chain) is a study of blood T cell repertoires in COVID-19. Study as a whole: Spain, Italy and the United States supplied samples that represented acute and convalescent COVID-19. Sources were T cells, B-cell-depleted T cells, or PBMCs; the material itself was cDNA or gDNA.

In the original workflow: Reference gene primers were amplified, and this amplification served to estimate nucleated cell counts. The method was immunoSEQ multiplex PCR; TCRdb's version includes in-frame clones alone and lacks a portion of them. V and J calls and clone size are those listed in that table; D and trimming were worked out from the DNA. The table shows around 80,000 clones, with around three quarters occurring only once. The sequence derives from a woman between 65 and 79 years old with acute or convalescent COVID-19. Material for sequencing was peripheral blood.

CDR3 amino acids: CASSDPSGGALFEETQYF. CDR3 in DNA: TGTGCCAGCAGCGATCCTAGCGGGGGGGCTTTATTTGAGGAGACCCAGTACTTC. The V and J genes are TRBV7-2 and TRBJ2-5; 12 nucleotides match TRBD2. J was trimmed by 5 bases and V by 5 bases; bases with no gene match: 15. The CDR3 covers 18 residues. Germline V gene sequence: CDR1 SGHTA, CDR2 FQGNSA.